These 6 T cell receptor beta chains were all obtained from the same sample, sequenced in a study of blood T cells in healthy people across ages. For the second PCR, which ran for roughly 7 to 11 cycles, a sample-barcoded 5' primer and a J-beta primer mix were used. TCRdb re-analysed the 5' RACE reads in MiXCR, keeping a single row per CDR3 protein. The table lists roughly 1,500,000 distinct CDR3 sequences, 30% to 35% of them singletons. Sequencing used blood. These receptors were collected from a woman under 40 in good health.

Worth noting for this clonotype: The junction differs from germline at one of its ends, possibly a read error. The gene calls are TRBV4-2 and TRBJ2-5, with 10 bases aligning to TRBD2. Judging by the DNA end, TRBJ2-7 fits better; the J call may be wrong. The V gene's germline CDR1 is LGHNA and CDR2 YNFKEQ. This CDR3 region has 16 residues. The CDR3: CVSSQDVLAGGHEQYF. DNA of the CDR3: TGTGTCAGCAGCCAAGATGTGTTAGCGGGAGGCCACGAGCAGTACTTC.

This clonotype was found many times. The V gene is TRBV15, the J gene TRBJ2-7; no firm D call. The V end was cut by 0 bases, the J end by 6 bases, with 9 bases between. Per the germline V gene, CDR1 is LNHNV and CDR2 is YYDKDF (reference sequence). There are 13 residues in the CDR3. The CDR3 sequence is CATSRDPVAEQYF. The CDR3 DNA is TGTGCCACCAGCAGAGATCCCGTGGCCGAGCAGTACTTC. Together with reference TRBV15 and TRBJ2-7, the CDR3 gives the full variable domain: DAMVIQNPRYQVTQFGKPVTLSCSQTLNHNVMYWYQQKSSQAPKLLFHYYDKDFNNEADTPDNFQSRRPNTSFCFLDIRSPGLGDTAMYLCATSRDPVAEQYFGPGTRLTVT.

This clonotype turned up a few times. The chain uses TRBV20-1 and TRBJ2-1; a possible D gene is TRBD1 (6 bases). CDR1 is DFQATT, CDR2 SNEGSKA, per germline (reference sequence). This CDR3 is 13 amino acids long. The V gene lost 6 bases and the J gene lost 7 bases, with 16 bases spanning the gap. The chain's CDR3 is CSARNRVGNEQFF. The DNA for the CDR3 is TGCAGTGCGCGAAACAGGGTAGGGAATGAGCAGTTCTTC.

This clonotype showed up just a few times. The rearrangement joins TRBV6-1 to TRBJ2-1; 7 bases align to TRBD2. CDR3 size: 12 residues. The trim removed 10 bases at V and 4 bases at J, leaving 4 bases unmatched. Germline V gene sequence: CDR1 MNHNS, CDR2 SASEGT. CDR3 in amino acids: CANGGIYNEQFF. Here the CDR3 DNA reads TGTGCCAACGGGGGGATATACAATGAGCAGTTCTTC.

This clonotype has ten or more counts. V is TRBV20-1 and J is TRBJ2-1, with D uncertain. V lost 2 bases to trimming and J lost 6 bases, with 11 bases between them. Germline CDR1 reads DFQATT; CDR2 reads SNEGSKA (reference sequence). The length of the CDR3 is 13 residues. The CDR3 sequence is CSARRSLGNEQFF. CDR3 nucleotide sequence: TGCAGTGCTAGACGTTCTCTAGGCAATGAGCAGTTCTTC.

This clonotype was picked up a small number of times. V and J are TRBV30 and TRBJ2-3, with 13 bases fitting TRBD2. The CDR3 has 17 residues. Germline trimming cut 4 bases from V and 6 bases from J; bases unmatched to any gene: 13. CDR1 is GTSNPN, CDR2 SVGIG, per germline (reference sequence). CDR3 loop: CAWTYPGLAGRGDTQYF. The CDR3 coding sequence is TGTGCCTGGACTTATCCGGGACTAGCGGGACGGGGTGATACGCAGTATTTT.